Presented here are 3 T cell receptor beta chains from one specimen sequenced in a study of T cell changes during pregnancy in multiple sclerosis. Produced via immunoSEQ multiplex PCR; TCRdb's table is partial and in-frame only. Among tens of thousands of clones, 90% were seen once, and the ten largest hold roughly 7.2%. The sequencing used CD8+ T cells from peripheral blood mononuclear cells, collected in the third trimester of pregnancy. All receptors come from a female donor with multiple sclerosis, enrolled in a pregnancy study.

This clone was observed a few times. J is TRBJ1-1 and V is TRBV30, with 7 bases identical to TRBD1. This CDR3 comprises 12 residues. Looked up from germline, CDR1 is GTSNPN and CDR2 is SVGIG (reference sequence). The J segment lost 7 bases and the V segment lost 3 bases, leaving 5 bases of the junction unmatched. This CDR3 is CAWSDDRDEAFF. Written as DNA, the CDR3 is TGTGCCTGGAGCGATGACAGGGATGAAGCTTTCTTT.

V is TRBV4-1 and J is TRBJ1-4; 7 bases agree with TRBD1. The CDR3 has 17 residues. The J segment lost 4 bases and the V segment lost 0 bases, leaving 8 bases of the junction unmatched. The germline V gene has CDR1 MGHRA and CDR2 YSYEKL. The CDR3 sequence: CASSQDTETGVNEKLFF. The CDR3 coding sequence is TGCGCCAGCAGCCAAGATACCGAAACAGGGGTTAATGAAAAACTGTTTTTT.

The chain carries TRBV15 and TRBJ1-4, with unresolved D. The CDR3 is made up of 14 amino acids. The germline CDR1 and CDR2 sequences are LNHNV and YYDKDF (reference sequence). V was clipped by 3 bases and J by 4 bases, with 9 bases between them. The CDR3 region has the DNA TGTGCCACCAGCAGGGGAGGGCTTAATGAAAAACTGTTTTTT. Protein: CATSRGGLNEKLFF.